The clone carrying this TCR beta chain has just a few counts. Its antigen is unidentified. This record comes from a study of Graves' ophthalmopathy and Graves' hyperthyroidism. General study findings and limits: For predicting ophthalmopathy progression, the model had 55% to 71% sensitivity and around 72% specificity. Distinction of ophthalmopathy from stable hyperthyroidism by a 13-signature model reached 85% to 90% sensitivity and more than 65% specificity.

Transcripts of RNA were the source for amplifying TCR beta CDR3 regions. A first-round RT-PCR used HTBI primers, followed by a second-round multiplex PCR. TCRdb analysed the multiplex PCR reads with MiXCR anew, one entry per CDR3 protein. The data contain 560,000 or so distinct CDR3 sequences, 39% of them singletons. Other autoimmune diseases, uncontrolled infections, pregnancy and lactation each led to patient exclusion. Orbital computed tomography, together with clinical symptoms, serum thyroxine, TRAb and thyroid ultrasound, was used for diagnosis. Losses at the gene ends were 9 bases for V and 4 bases for J; bases not matched to a gene: 6. The CDR3 runs 13 residues. Germline-derived CDR1 and CDR2 are MNHNY and SVGAGI (reference sequence).

The chain employs TRBV6-6 and TRBJ1-1; TRBD1 agrees at 9 bases. What was sequenced was peripheral blood or thyroid tissue (not recorded which). The receptor comes from an adult man with Graves' hyperthyroidism. DNA for the CDR3: TGTGCCAGTCGGACAGGGGTAGTCACTGAAGCTTTCTTT. It codes for CASRTGVVTEAFF.